Described below is a single TCR beta chain sequence and its context. A Seattle source enrolled patients during active infection and followed them longitudinally. These data belong to a study of blood T cell repertoires in COVID-19. The overall study: Acute and convalescent COVID-19 specimens originated in the United States, Italy and Spain. Sample material is recorded as cDNA or gDNA derived from T cells, B-cell-depleted T cells, or PBMCs.

This CDR3 comprises 13 residues. V was trimmed by 3 bases and J by 3 bases, leaving 7 bases between them. CDR1 and CDR2 (germline): MGHDK, SYGVNS. In the original analysis: Amplification of reference gene primers provided the estimated nucleated cell counts. Sequencing was performed with immunoSEQ multiplex PCR; in TCRdb, only in-frame clones are kept and a portion is missing. That table is the source of V, J and clone size, and D and trimming were worked out from the DNA. The data hold approximately 240,000 clones, with about nine tenths observed a single time. Sequenced sample: peripheral blood. The origin of this receptor is a man under 40 with COVID-19, enrolled during active disease. This rearrangement joins TRBV25-1 to TRBJ2-3; weak D call: TRBD1 (6 bases). The CDR3 region is CASSDQGTDTQYF. For the CDR3, the DNA is TGTGCCAGCAGTGACCAGGGGACAGATACGCAGTATTTT.